This paragraph covers one T cell receptor beta chain sequence. This CDR3 is 14 amino acids long. V was clipped by 4 bases and J by 2 bases, with 12 bases between them. CDR1 is SEHNR and CDR2 is FQNEAQ in the germline V gene (reference sequence). Assay: immunoSEQ multiplex PCR; the TCRdb copy retains only in-frame clones and omits some. This table holds about 97,000 clones, roughly nine tenths found once. The sample originates from a study of OX40 agonist ivuxolimab in advanced cancers. This chain connects TRBV7-9 to TRBJ2-7, with D perhaps matching TRBD1 (6 bases). The source material was CD4+ or CD8+ T cells sorted from blood, sampled in a trial of the OX40 agonist ivuxolimab. This clonotype originated in an adult with an advanced solid tumor such as melanoma, head and neck, liver or kidney cancer. In DNA, the CDR3 is TGTGCCAGCAGCTCCGACAGGCTAACCTACGAGCAGTACTTC. Encoded protein: CASSSDRLTYEQYF.